Below, one TCR beta chain is given with its context. The data derive from a study of cytomegalovirus exposure and HLA in healthy donors. Both 60 Vbeta primers and 13 Jbeta primers went into the PCR. As processed by the authors: A later analysis tallied some 84 million unique TCR beta chains, about 11 million of them shared. This table comes from immunoSEQ multiplex PCR, and its TCRdb copy is limited to in-frame clones, with some not included. V and J calls plus clone size are reproduced from that table; the DNA served to infer D and trimming. The sample holds some 130,000 clones; around 83% are singletons and the top ten take over 0.95%. This CDR3 is built from 14 residues. The germline V gene encodes CDR1 SGHKS and CDR2 YYEKEE (reference sequence). Trimming stripped 1 base from V and 4 bases from J, with 8 bases between.

This chain connects TRBV5-5 to TRBJ1-4; perhaps TRBD1 as D (5 bases). This TCR was sampled from a girl aged 2-15 years in good health and CMV-seronegative. What was sequenced was PBMCs. The CDR3 DNA follows: TGTGCCAGCAGCTTGACAGGTTTTAATGAAAAACTGTTTTTT. Its protein product is CASSLTGFNEKLFF. Together with reference TRBV5-5 and TRBJ1-4, the CDR3 gives the full variable domain: DAGVTQSPTHLIKTRGQQVTLRCSPISGHKSVSWYQQVLGQGPQFIFQYYEKEERGRGNFPDRFSARQFPNYSSELNVNALLLGDSALYLCASSLTGFNEKLFFGSGTQLSVL.